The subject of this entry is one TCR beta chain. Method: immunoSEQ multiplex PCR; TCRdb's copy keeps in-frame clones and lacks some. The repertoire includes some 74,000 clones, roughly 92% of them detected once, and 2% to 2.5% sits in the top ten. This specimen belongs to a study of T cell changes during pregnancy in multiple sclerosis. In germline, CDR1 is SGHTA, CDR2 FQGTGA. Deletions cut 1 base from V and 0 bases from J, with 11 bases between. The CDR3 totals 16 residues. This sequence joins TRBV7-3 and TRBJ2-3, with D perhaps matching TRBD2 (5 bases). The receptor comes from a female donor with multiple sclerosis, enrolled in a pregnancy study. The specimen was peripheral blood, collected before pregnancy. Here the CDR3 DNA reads TGTGCCAGCAGCTTAATTCCTAGCCGTAGCACAGATACGCAGTATTTT. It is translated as CASSLIPSRSTDTQYF.